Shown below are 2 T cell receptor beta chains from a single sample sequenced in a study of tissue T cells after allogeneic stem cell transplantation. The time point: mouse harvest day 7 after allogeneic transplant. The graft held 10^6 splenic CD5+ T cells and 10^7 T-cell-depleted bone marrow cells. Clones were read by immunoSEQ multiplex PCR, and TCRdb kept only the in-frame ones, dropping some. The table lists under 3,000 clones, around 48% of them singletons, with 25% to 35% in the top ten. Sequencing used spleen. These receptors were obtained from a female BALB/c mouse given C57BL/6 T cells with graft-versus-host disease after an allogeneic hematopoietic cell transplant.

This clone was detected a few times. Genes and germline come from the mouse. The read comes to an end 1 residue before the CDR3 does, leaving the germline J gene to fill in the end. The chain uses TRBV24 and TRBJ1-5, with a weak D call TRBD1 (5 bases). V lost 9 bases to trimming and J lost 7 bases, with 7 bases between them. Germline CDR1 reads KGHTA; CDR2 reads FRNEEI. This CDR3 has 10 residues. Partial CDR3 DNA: TGTGCCAGAGGACAACAGGCTCCGCTT. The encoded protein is CARGQQAPL. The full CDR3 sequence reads CARGQQAPLF.

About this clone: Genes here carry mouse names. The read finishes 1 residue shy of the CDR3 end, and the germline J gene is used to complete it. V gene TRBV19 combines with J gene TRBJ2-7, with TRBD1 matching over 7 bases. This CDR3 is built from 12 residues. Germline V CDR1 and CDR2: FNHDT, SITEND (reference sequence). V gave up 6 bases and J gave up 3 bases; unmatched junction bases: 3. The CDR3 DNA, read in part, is TGTGCCAGCAAGAACAGGGGCTATGAACAGTAC. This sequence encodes CASKNRGYEQY. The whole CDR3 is CASKNRGYEQYF.